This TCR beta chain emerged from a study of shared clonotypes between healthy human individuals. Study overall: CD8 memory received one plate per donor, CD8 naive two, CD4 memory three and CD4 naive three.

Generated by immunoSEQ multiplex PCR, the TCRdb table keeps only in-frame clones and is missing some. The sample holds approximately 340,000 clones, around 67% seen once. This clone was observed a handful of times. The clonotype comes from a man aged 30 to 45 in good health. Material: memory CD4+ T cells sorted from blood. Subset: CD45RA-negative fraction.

The CDR3 DNA reads as TGTGCCAGCAGCCCGAGAATTACTGGGGCCAACGTCCTGACTTTC. Translation: CASSPRITGANVLTF. This chain connects TRBV9 to TRBJ2-6; D is ambiguous. V was clipped by 4 bases and J by 2 bases, with 10 bases between them. The CDR3 is made up of 15 amino acids. Germline V gene data show CDR1 as SGDLS and CDR2 as YYNGEE.